The rows below give T cell receptor beta chains drawn from one sample of a study of blood T cell repertoires in COVID-19. Clones were read by immunoSEQ multiplex PCR, and TCRdb kept only the in-frame ones, dropping some. In the table there are 110,000 to 150,000 clones, 60% to 80% of which are singletons. Specimen: peripheral blood. These receptors were obtained from a man aged 50 to 60 with active or convalescent COVID-19. Both conserved end residues are part of each CDR3. The order of the fields is J gene, clone size, D gene, V gene, CDR3 protein, CDR3 DNA. The D gene is left open where the match is weak. Clone size is shown for a subset of rows, as once, few, many or a class of expanded clone.

>TRBJ2-3|NA|TRBD2|TRBV5-1
CASSLASGNTDTQYF
TGCGCCAGCAGCTTAGCTAGCGGGAACACAGATACGCAGTATTTT
>TRBJ2-5|NA|NA|TRBV5-4
CASSLTRETQYF
TGTGCCAGCAGCCTTACTAGGGAGACCCAGTACTTC
>TRBJ2-3|NA|TRBD2|TRBV23-1
CASSQSFEREGSTDTQYF
TGCGCCAGCAGTCAATCGTTCGAGCGGGAGGGGTCCACAGATACGCAGTATTTT
>TRBJ2-2|NA|NA|TRBV7-3
CASGRGYSGELFF
TGTGCCAGCGGCAGGGGTTATTCCGGGGAGCTGTTTTTT
>TRBJ2-7|NA|TRBD2|TRBV2
CASASGSFYEQYF
TGTGCCAGTGCTAGCGGGAGTTTCTACGAGCAGTACTTC
>TRBJ1-1|NA|NA|TRBV2
CASSQTGMDTEAFF
TGTGCCAGCAGTCAGACAGGTATGGACACTGAAGCTTTCTTT
>TRBJ2-3|NA|TRBD2|TRBV5-4
CASSPRRGGWADTQYF
TGTGCCAGCAGCCCCAGGCGGGGGGGTTGGGCAGATACGCAGTATTTT
>TRBJ2-1|few|TRBD2|TRBV10-1
CASSRVIGRAHEQFF
TGCGCCAGCAGCCGCGTGATCGGGAGGGCCCATGAGCAGTTCTTC
>TRBJ1-2|once|NA|TRBV6-5
CASSFSGSYGYTF
TGTGCCAGCAGTTTTTCGGGGTCCTATGGCTACACCTTC
>TRBJ1-1|NA|TRBD1|TRBV6-4
CASSPGQGVGNTEAFF
TGTGCCAGCAGTCCGGGACAGGGGGTCGGGAACACTGAAGCTTTCTTT
>TRBJ2-7|few|NA|TRBV28
CASSFSLQANYEQYF
TGTGCCAGCAGTTTCTCCCTACAGGCAAACTACGAGCAGTACTTC
>TRBJ2-7|few|TRBD1|TRBV7-2
CASSWRGQGNHEQYF
TGTGCCAGCAGCTGGAGAGGACAGGGGAACCACGAGCAGTACTTC
>TRBJ2-1|NA|TRBD2|TRBV20-1
CSASGGRSLNEQFF
TGCAGTGCTAGTGGCGGGAGGTCCCTTAATGAGCAGTTCTTC
>TRBJ2-5|NA|TRBD2|TRBV4-2
CASSQRGGLAEETQYF
TGTGCCAGCAGTCAGAGGGGAGGACTAGCGGAAGAGACCCAGTACTTC
>TRBJ2-2|NA|TRBD1|TRBV28
CASSFSHRGNTGELFF
TGTGCCAGCAGTTTTTCCCACAGGGGTAACACCGGGGAGCTGTTTTTT
>TRBJ1-5|NA|NA|TRBV5-1
CASSPTGLPQPQHF
TGCGCCAGCAGCCCAACTGGACTTCCCCAGCCCCAGCATTTT
>TRBJ2-2|NA|TRBD2|TRBV11-2
CASSLGVAGGVNTGELFF
TGTGCCAGCAGCCTCGGGGTAGCGGGAGGGGTGAACACCGGGGAGCTGTTTTTT
>TRBJ2-1|NA|TRBD2|TRBV2
CASSSGLAANEQFF
TGTGCCAGCAGTTCGGGACTAGCGGCCAATGAGCAGTTCTTC
>TRBJ2-1|NA|NA|TRBV5-1
CASSPNSNEQFF
TGCGCCAGCAGCCCAAATTCCAATGAGCAGTTCTTC
>TRBJ2-7|once|TRBD1|TRBV18
CASSPRDRGAREQYF
TGTGCCAGCTCACCTCGGGACAGGGGCGCACGGGAGCAGTACTTC